One and the same sample provided the 21 T cell receptor beta chains below, sequenced in a study of blood T cell repertoires in COVID-19. The protocol was immunoSEQ multiplex PCR, while the TCRdb copy is restricted to in-frame clones and leaves out a portion. The sample lists 180,000 or so clones; roughly 83% were seen once. The sample consisted of PBMCs or T cells enriched from blood (not recorded which). These receptors were obtained from a woman aged 60-75 years who had recovered from COVID-19.

This clone was detected a few times. The chain recombines TRBV11-2 with TRBJ2-5, with TRBD1 matching 11 bases. Germline V gene lookup returns CDR1 SGHAT and CDR2 FQNNGV. The CDR3 has 14 residues. Germline trimming cut 6 bases from V and 5 bases from J; bases unmatched to any gene: 5. Written as DNA, the CDR3 is TGTGCCAGCAGGGGACAGGGGGAAATTGAGACCCAGTACTTC. Translated: CASRGQGEIETQYF.

The chain carries TRBV28 and TRBJ2-5, with a possible D match to TRBD1 (5 bases). V was pared by 10 bases and J by 4 bases, with 13 bases between. Germline V lookup: CDR1 MDHEN, CDR2 SYDVKM. This CDR3 spans 12 amino acids. CDR3 protein: CATWTLGETQYF. The DNA of the CDR3 is TGTGCCACCTGGACATTGGGAGAGACCCAGTACTTC. The variable domain in full, completed from reference TRBV28 and TRBJ2-5, reads DVKVTQSSRYLVKRTGEKVFLECVQDMDHENMFWYRQDPGLGLRLIYFSYDVKMKEKGDIPEGYSVSREKKERFSLILESASTNQTSMYLCATWTLGETQYFGPGTRLLVL.

J is TRBJ1-2 and V is TRBV11-2; D may be TRBD1 (6 bases). Trimming stripped 0 bases from V and 4 bases from J, with 9 bases between. Germline V lookup: CDR1 SGHAT, CDR2 FQNNGV. This CDR3 is built from 14 residues. CDR3 bases: TGTGCCAGCAGCTTAGATAACAGGGCCTATGGCTACACCTTC. Its translation: CASSLDNRAYGYTF.

This chain uses TRBV12-3 or TRBV12-4 with TRBJ1-6, with 7 positions matching TRBD1. V was clipped by 6 bases and J by 10 bases; unmatched bases: 6. The CDR3 runs to 13 residues. CDR3 in DNA: TGTGCCAGCAGCTATACAGGGGAGTCACCCCTCCACTTT. This codes for CASSYTGESPLHF.

The rearrangement uses TRBV16 and TRBJ2-7; no reliable D call. Germline V gene data show CDR1 as KGHSY and CDR2 as FQNENV. The CDR3 loop spans 14 amino acids. V was pared by 4 bases and J by 2 bases, with 12 bases between. CDR3: CASSPEAVPYEQYF. The DNA for the CDR3 is TGTGCCAGCAGCCCTGAGGCGGTTCCCTACGAGCAGTACTTC.

This rearrangement joins TRBV21-1 to TRBJ2-3; the DNA was not used to check the table's D call, TRBD2. TRBV21-1 is a pseudogene. This CDR3 is built from 19 residues. The CDR3 is CASSNGLWRGLARADTQYF. As DNA, the CDR3 is TGTGCCAGCAGCAATGGGCTCTGGAGGGGACTAGCGAGAGCAGATACGCAGTATTTT.

The V and J genes are TRBV6-5 and TRBJ2-5, with 12 bases aligning to TRBD2. This CDR3 has 14 amino acids. Germline assignment: CDR1 MNHEY and CDR2 SVGAGI. V shed 7 bases, J shed 5 bases, and the junction held 5 bases outside the gene matches. The CDR3, as DNA: TGTGCCAGCACGACTAGCGGGGGTTTCGAGACCCAGTACTTC. Protein product: CASTTSGGFETQYF.

The V and J genes are TRBV9 and TRBJ1-2, with D possibly matching TRBD1 (5 bases). Deletions cut 0 bases from V and 8 bases from J, with 11 bases between. Germline loops: CDR1 SGDLS, CDR2 YYNGEE. There are 13 residues in the CDR3. In DNA, the CDR3 is TGTGCCAGCAGCGTAGGGGGGGAACTGGGCTACACCTTC. It encodes CASSVGGELGYTF. Using reference TRBV9 and TRBJ1-2 for the parts outside the CDR3, the full variable domain is DSGVTQTPKHLITATGQRVTLRCSPRSGDLSVYWYQQSLDQGLQFLIQYYNGEERAKGNILERFSAQQFPDLHSELNLSSLELGDSALYFCASSVGGELGYTFGSGTRLTVV.

This clone has just a few counts. The V and J genes are TRBV5-6 and TRBJ1-2; perhaps TRBD1 as D (6 bases). The V gene lost 4 bases and the J gene lost 4 bases, with 17 bases spanning the gap. The CDR3 has 15 residues. The germline V gene has CDR1 SGHDT and CDR2 YYEEEE. The CDR3 region is CASSRGRGIGYGYTF. The CDR3 DNA sequence: TGTGCCAGCAGCCGGGGAAGGGGGATCGGCTATGGCTACACCTTC.

The chain has TRBV5-5 and TRBJ2-1, with 8 bases aligning to TRBD1. The CDR3 length is 17 residues. V dropped 4 bases and J dropped 3; count of bases not matched to a gene: 12. Per germline, CDR1 SGHKS and CDR2 YYEKEE (reference sequence). The CDR3 DNA reads TGTGCCAGCAGCCCATCAGGGGGCGGAGGGGTCTACAATGAGCAGTTCTTC. Translating gives CASSPSGGGGVYNEQFF.

This CDR3 is CASSPTTASYEQYF. The CDR3 DNA sequence: TGTGCCAGCAGCCCTACGACAGCTTCCTACGAGCAGTACTTC. This sequence joins TRBV11-1 and TRBJ2-7, with D possibly matching TRBD1 (5 bases). The CDR3 spans 14 residues. The germline V gene has CDR1 SGHAT and CDR2 FQDESV (reference sequence). Trimming took off 5 bases at V and 1 base at J, with 12 bases between the two ends.

The chain carries TRBV5-1 and TRBJ2-1; 8 positions match TRBD1. V trimming: 7 bases; J trimming: 3 bases; junction bases outside the gene matches: 9. The CDR3 covers 15 residues. Per the germline V gene, CDR1 is SGHRS and CDR2 is YFSETQ. In DNA, the CDR3 is TGCGCCAGCGGATTGACCGGGACAGGCTACAATGAGCAGTTCTTC. Its translation is CASGLTGTGYNEQFF.

This clone was found once. The V call is TRBV3-1 (or the pseudogene TRBV3-2), the J call TRBJ2-7; 7 nucleotides agree with TRBD1. The CDR3 runs 13 residues. Germline-derived CDR1 and CDR2 are LGHDT and YNNKEL (reference sequence). Germline trimming cut 1 base from V and 6 bases from J; bases unmatched to any gene: 3. The CDR3 loop is CASSQVTGAEQYF. As DNA, the CDR3 is TGTGCCAGCAGCCAAGTTACAGGGGCCGAGCAGTACTTC.

The CDR3: CASSSIVADNQPQHF. The CDR3 nucleotides are TGTGCCAGTAGTTCTATCGTGGCGGATAATCAGCCCCAGCATTTT. This rearrangement joins TRBV19 to TRBJ1-5; D unclear. Germline V CDR1 and CDR2: LNHDA, SQIVND (reference sequence). The length of the CDR3 is 15 residues. V gave up 5 bases and J gave up 4 bases, with 15 bases separating them.

The V call is TRBV6-5, the J call TRBJ1-5; possible D gene TRBD1, 5 bases. The CDR3 loop spans 14 amino acids. Looked up from germline, CDR1 is MNHEY and CDR2 is SVGAGI. Trimming took 5 bases from V and 4 from J, leaving 12 bases between them. This CDR3 is CASSPRVGNQPQHF. In DNA form, the CDR3 reads TGTGCCAGCAGTCCCAGGGTAGGTAATCAGCCCCAGCATTTT.

J is TRBJ1-2 and V is TRBV9; maybe TRBD1 (5 bases). The CDR3 has 15 amino acids. Trimming left V 5 bases short and J 2 bases short, with 16 bases between. Germline values: CDR1 SGDLS, CDR2 YYNGEE. The CDR3 protein is CASSPLSYRNYGYTF. CDR3 DNA: TGTGCCAGCAGTCCCCTAAGTTACAGGAACTATGGCTACACCTTC.

The chain carries TRBV3-1 (or the pseudogene TRBV3-2) and TRBJ1-5; D unclear. Germline V gene data show CDR1 as LGHDT and CDR2 as YNNKEL (reference sequence). Trimming removed 0 bases from V and 3 bases from J, with 3 bases in between. This CDR3 has 13 residues. CDR3 region: CASSQDNNQPQHF. In DNA form, the CDR3 reads TGTGCCAGCAGCCAAGATAACAATCAGCCCCAGCATTTT.

The chain joins TRBV19 to TRBJ1-2; 12 nucleotides match TRBD1. V shed 3 bases and J 8 bases; nucleotides not matched to a gene: 7. Germline V gives CDR1 LNHDA, CDR2 SQIVND (reference sequence). This CDR3 contains 15 residues. The CDR3 bases are TGTGCCAGTAGTATGGGGACAGGGGGCGCGTTGGGCTACACCTTC. Its protein is CASSMGTGGALGYTF.

Turning to this clone: Other nucleotide sequences in the sample specify the same CDR3. This chain links TRBV18 with TRBJ1-1; D is uncertain. The CDR3 spans 13 residues. With 3 bases removed from V and 4 bases from J, the gap between germline ends came to 9 bases. Germline values: CDR1 KGHSH, CDR2 LQKENI. DNA for the CDR3: TGTGCCAGCTCACCCGGCACGGGCACTGAAGCTTTCTTT. This encodes CASSPGTGTEAFF.

J is TRBJ2-2 and V is TRBV28, with 7 nucleotides matching TRBD1. This CDR3 region has 13 residues. Germline values: CDR1 MDHEN, CDR2 SYDVKM. V shed 11 bases and J 4 bases; nucleotides not matched to a gene: 7. CDR3 protein: CAGGQVTTGELFF. The CDR3 nucleotides are TGTGCCGGAGGACAGGTGACCACCGGGGAGCTGTTTTTT.

The chain is built from TRBV7-6 and TRBJ1-5; D ambiguous. Trimming pared 1 base from V and 3 bases from J, leaving 10 bases between. The CDR3 has 15 amino acids. Germline CDR1 reads SGHVS; CDR2 reads FNYEAQ. The CDR3, as DNA: TGTGCCAGCAGCTTAGGGGTGGCGGACAATCAGCCCCAGCATTTT. The encoded protein is CASSLGVADNQPQHF.